This is a list of T cell receptor beta chains from one sample in a study of blood T cells in healthy people across ages. TCRdb re-called the 5' RACE reads through MiXCR, storing one row per CDR3 protein. Altogether roughly 500,000 distinct CDR3 sequences are present, roughly a quarter being singletons, with the ten largest covering around a sixth. Input material: blood. The receptors were sampled from a woman aged 70-85 years in good health. CDR3s include the opening cysteine and the closing phenylalanine or tryptophan. The D gene is left open where the match is weak. Rows give clone size only sometimes, using once, few, many, or a class for an expanded clone.

j_call d_call v_call clone_size cdr3_nt cdr3_aa
TRBJ1-2 NA TRBV12-5 NA TGTGCTAGTGGTTTGCCGCCTGCCCCCTATGGCTACACCTTC CASGLPPAPYGYTF
TRBJ2-7 NA TRBV5-1 few TGCGCCAGCAGCTTGTCGGGGGTGGGCCGCGGTGAGCAGTACTTC CASSLSGVGRGEQYF
TRBJ2-7 TRBD1 TRBV7-9 many TGTGCCAGCAGCTTAGGGACAGGACTCTACGAGCAGTACTTC CASSLGTGLYEQYF
TRBJ2-5 NA TRBV6-2/TRBV6-3 NA TGTGCCAGCATCTCGGCAGGTAGCTGGTCAGAGACCCAGTACTTC CASISAGSWSETQYF
TRBJ2-1 TRBD2 TRBV7-2 NA TGTGCCGGCAGCCCAGGGCTAGCGGTTTCCAATGAGCAGTTCTTC CAGSPGLAVSNEQFF
TRBJ2-3 NA TRBV12-3/TRBV12-4 few TGTGCCAGCAATAAGTTCGGTACAGATACGCAGTATTTT CASNKFGTDTQYF
TRBJ2-7 NA TRBV20-1 NA TGCAGTGCTAAGACCGGTACCTACGAGCAGTACTTC CSAKTGTYEQYF
TRBJ2-1 TRBD2 TRBV2 NA TGTGCCAGCAGTGACAGGGGCGGGGGGGCTTCCTACAATGAGCAGTTCTTC CASSDRGGGASYNEQFF
TRBJ1-5 NA TRBV12-3/TRBV12-4 few TGTGCCAGCACGTGGGGGGCGCAGCCCCAGCATTTT CASTWGAQPQHF
TRBJ1-2 NA TRBV5-1 NA TGCGCCAGCAGAATGAGCGCCCGTTATGGCTACACCTTC CASRMSARYGYTF